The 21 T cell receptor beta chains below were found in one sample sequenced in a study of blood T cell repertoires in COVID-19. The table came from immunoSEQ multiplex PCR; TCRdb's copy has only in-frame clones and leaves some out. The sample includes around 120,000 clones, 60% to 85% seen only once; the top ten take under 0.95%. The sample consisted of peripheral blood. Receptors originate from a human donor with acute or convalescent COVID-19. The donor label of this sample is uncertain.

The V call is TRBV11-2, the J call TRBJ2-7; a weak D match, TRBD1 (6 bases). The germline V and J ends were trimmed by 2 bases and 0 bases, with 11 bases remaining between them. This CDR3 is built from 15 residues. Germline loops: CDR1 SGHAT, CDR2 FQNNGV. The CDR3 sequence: CASSLKTGSSYEQYV. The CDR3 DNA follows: TGTGCCAGCAGCTTAAAAACAGGGAGCTCCTACGAGCAGTACGTC.

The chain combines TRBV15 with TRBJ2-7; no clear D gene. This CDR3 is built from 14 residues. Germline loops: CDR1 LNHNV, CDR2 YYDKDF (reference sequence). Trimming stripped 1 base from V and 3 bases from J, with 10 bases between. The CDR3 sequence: CATSRAVVGYEQYF. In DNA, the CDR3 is TGTGCCACCAGCAGAGCGGTAGTCGGCTACGAGCAGTACTTC.

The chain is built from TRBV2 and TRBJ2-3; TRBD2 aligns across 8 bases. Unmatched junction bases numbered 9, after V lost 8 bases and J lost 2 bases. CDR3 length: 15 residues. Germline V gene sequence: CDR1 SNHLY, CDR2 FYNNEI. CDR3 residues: CASSERGPYTDTQYF. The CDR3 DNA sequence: TGTGCCAGCTCCGAGCGGGGGCCCTACACAGATACGCAGTATTTT. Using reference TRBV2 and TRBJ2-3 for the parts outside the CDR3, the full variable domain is EPEVTQTPSHQVTQMGQEVILRCVPISNHLYFYWYRQILGQKVEFLVSFYNNEISEKSEIFDDQFSVERPDGSNFTLKIRSTKLEDSAMYFCASSERGPYTDTQYFGPGTRLTVL.

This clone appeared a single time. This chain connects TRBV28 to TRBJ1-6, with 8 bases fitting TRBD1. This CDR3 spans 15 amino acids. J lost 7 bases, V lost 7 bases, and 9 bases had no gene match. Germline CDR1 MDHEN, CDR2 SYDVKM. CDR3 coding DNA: TGTGCCAGCAAGCCACCGGGACAGGCCAATTCACCCCTCCACTTT. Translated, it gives CASKPPGQANSPLHF.

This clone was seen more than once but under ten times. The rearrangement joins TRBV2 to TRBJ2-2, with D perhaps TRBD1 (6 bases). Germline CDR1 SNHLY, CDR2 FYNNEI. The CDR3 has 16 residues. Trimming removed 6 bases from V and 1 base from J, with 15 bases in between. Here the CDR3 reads CASRSQGNKNTGELFF. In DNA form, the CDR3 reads TGTGCCAGCAGGAGTCAGGGGAATAAGAACACCGGGGAGCTGTTTTTT.

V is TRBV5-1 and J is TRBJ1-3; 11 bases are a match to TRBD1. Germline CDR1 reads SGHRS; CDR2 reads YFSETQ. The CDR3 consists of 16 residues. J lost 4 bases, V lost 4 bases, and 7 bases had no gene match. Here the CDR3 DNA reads TGCGCCAGCAGCGCGGGACAGGGGGGTTTCGGAAACACCATATATTTT. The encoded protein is CASSAGQGGFGNTIYF.

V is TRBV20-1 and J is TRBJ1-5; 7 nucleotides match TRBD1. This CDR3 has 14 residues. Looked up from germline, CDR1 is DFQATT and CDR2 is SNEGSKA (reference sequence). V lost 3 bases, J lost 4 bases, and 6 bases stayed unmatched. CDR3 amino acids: CSASEAGGNQPQHF. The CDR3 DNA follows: TGCAGTGCTAGTGAGGCAGGGGGTAATCAGCCCCAGCATTTT.

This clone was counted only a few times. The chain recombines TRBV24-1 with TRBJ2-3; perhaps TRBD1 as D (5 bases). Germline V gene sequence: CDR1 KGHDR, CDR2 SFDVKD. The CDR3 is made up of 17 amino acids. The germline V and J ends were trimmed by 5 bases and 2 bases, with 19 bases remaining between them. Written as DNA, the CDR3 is TGTGCCACCAGTGGCTCCCCGAAATCAGGGTACACAGATACGCAGTATTTT. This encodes CATSGSPKSGYTDTQYF.

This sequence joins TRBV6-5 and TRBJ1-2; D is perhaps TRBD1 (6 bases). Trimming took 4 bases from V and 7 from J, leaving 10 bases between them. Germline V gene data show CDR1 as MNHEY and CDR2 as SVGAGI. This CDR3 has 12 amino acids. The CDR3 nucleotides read TGTGCCAGCAGTTCGGACAGATCTGGCTACACCTTC. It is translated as CASSSDRSGYTF.

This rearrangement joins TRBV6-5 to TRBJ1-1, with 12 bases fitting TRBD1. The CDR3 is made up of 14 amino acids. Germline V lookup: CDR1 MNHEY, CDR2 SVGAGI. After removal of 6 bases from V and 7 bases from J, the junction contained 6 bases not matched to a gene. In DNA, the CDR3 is TGTGCCAGCAGGGGACAGGGGGCGTTGGTTGAAGCTTTCTTT. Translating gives CASRGQGALVEAFF.

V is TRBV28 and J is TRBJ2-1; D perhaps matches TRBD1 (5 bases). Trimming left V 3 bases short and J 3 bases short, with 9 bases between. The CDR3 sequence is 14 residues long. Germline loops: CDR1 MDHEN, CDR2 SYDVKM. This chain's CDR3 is CASSLPQGYNEQFF. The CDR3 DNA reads TGTGCCAGCAGTTTGCCGCAGGGCTACAATGAGCAGTTCTTC.

CDR3 DNA: TGTGCCAGCAGCGTAGGGACAGGAGGAAATACGCAGTATTTT. It encodes CASSVGTGGNTQYF. This chain uses TRBV9 with TRBJ2-3, with TRBD1 matching over 7 bases. The CDR3 loop spans 14 amino acids. With 0 bases clipped from V and 7 bases from J, the junction kept 5 bases outside the gene matches. Germline lookup yields CDR1 SGDLS and CDR2 YYNGEE.

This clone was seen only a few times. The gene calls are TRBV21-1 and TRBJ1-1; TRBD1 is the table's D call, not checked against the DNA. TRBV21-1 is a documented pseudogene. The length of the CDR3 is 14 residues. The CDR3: CASSKDRENTEAFF. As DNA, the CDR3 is TGTGCCAGCAGCAAGGACAGAGAGAACACTGAAGCTTTCTTT.

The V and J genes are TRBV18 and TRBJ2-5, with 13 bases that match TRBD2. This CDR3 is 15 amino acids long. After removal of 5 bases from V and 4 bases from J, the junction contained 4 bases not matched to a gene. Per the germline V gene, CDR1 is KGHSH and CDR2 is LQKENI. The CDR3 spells CASSSGLAGRETQYF. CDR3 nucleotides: TGTGCCAGCTCATCGGGACTAGCGGGAAGAGAGACCCAGTACTTC.

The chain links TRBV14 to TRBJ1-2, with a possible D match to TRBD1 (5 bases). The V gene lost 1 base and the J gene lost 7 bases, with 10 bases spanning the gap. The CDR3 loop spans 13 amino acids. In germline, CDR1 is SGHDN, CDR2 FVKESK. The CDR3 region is CASSQAAGSGYTF. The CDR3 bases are TGTGCCAGCAGCCAAGCGGCAGGGTCTGGCTACACCTTC.

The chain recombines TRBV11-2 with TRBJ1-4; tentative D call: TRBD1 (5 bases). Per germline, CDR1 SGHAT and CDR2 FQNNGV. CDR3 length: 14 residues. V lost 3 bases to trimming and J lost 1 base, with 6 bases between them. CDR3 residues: CASSLGGTNEKLFF. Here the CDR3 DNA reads TGTGCCAGCAGCTTGGGGGGAACTAATGAAAAACTGTTTTTT.

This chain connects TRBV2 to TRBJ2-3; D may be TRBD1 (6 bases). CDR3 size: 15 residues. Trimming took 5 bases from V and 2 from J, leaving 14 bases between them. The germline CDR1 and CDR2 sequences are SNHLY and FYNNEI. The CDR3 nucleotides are TGTGCCAGCAGTCCGACAGGCAGTCACACAGATACGCAGTATTTT. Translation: CASSPTGSHTDTQYF.

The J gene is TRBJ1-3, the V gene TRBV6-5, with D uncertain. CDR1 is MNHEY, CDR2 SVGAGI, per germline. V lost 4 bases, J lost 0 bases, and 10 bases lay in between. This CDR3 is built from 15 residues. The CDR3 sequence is CASSSGRGSGNTIYF. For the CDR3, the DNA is TGTGCCAGCAGTTCCGGACGGGGCTCTGGAAACACCATATATTTT.

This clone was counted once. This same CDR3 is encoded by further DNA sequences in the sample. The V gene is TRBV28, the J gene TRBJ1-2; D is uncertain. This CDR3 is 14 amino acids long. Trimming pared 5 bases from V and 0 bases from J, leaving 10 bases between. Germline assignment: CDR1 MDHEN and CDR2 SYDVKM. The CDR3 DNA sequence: TGTGCCAGCAGTCTGCTAACCACTAACTATGGCTACACCTTC. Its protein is CASSLLTTNYGYTF.

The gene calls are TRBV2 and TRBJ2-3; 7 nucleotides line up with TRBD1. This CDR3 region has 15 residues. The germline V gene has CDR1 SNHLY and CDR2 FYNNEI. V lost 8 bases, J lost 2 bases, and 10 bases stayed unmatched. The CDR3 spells CASRNDRAHTDTQYF. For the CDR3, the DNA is TGTGCCAGCCGTAACGACAGGGCCCACACAGATACGCAGTATTTT.

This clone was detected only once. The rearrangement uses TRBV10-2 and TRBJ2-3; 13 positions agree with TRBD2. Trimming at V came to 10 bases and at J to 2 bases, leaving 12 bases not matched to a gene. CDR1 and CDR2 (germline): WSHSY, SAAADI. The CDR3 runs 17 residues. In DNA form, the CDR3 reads TGCGCCACCAAAACTAGCGGGGGGGTCTCATTCACAGATACGCAGTATTTT. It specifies CATKTSGGVSFTDTQYF.